This record covers a single T cell receptor (beta chain). The sample belongs to a study of shared clonotypes between healthy human individuals. In the naive CD8 group, cells lacked CD45RO and were positively selected for CCR7, so terminally differentiated effector memory CD45RA+ cells were left out. Libraries were prepared by immunoSEQ multiplex PCR; TCRdb keeps only in-frame clonotypes and omits some of them. Here the sample spans around 650,000 clones, roughly 95% being singletons. Germline V gene data show CDR1 as SGDLS and CDR2 as YYNGEE. CDR3 length: 14 amino acids. Deletions cut 0 bases from V and 4 bases from J, with 10 bases between.

This sequence was found in a woman aged 25 to 39 in good health. Sequencing was done on a sample of naive CD8+ T cells sorted from blood. The chain couples TRBV9 to TRBJ1-2, with TRBD1 as a possible D gene (5 bases). The CDR3 DNA reads TGTGCCAGCAGCGTAGAAGACAGTAGCTATGGCTACACCTTC. Translating gives CASSVEDSSYGYTF.